This section outlines one T cell receptor beta chain sequence together with its context. The same CDR3 can be traced to other DNA sequences in this sample. Assay: immunoSEQ multiplex PCR; the TCRdb copy retains only in-frame clones and omits some. The data show about 100,000 clones, around 90% seen once. This entry comes from a study of OX40 agonist ivuxolimab in advanced cancers. Study information: Dose-escalation cases comprised hepatocellular carcinoma, melanoma, renal cell or head and neck cancer. Allowance was made for prior anti-PD-1, anti-PD-L1 or anti-CTLA-4 therapy, and 40% had some.

The V end lost 0 bases, the J end lost 2 bases, and 4 bases lay between the germline ends. The V gene's germline CDR1 is KGHSH and CDR2 LQKENI. This CDR3 has 13 amino acids. V gene TRBV18 combines with J gene TRBJ2-5; D unclear. This specimen consisted of CD4+ or CD8+ T cells sorted from blood, obtained in a trial of the OX40 agonist ivuxolimab. This receptor was identified in an adult with an advanced solid tumor such as melanoma, head and neck, liver or kidney cancer. CDR3: CASSPPNQETQYF. CDR3 DNA sequence: TGTGCCAGCTCACCACCGAATCAAGAGACCCAGTACTTC.